The T cell receptor beta chain described here comes from a study of post-analysis software for immune sequencing data. Study details: The patients showed relapsing-remitting, secondary progressive and progressive-relapsing multiple sclerosis courses.

Unique molecular identifiers were present in the TCR beta cDNA libraries. TCRdb re-called the PCR reads through MiXCR, storing one row per CDR3 protein. In the table there are approximately 690,000 distinct CDR3 sequences, 55% to 70% of which are singletons. Findings and limits, study-wide: Controls showed significantly higher normalized Chao1 diversity than did multiple sclerosis patients.

As concerns this clonotype: The antigen remains unidentified.

Sequenced input: blood. This TCR was sampled from a girl aged 2-15 years with multiple sclerosis.

CDR3 loop: CASSLVQGVSEQYF. The DNA of the CDR3 is TGTGCCAGCAGTTTGGTACAGGGGGTAAGCGAGCAGTACTTC. The chain has TRBV28 and TRBJ2-7, with TRBD1 matching over 8 bases. This CDR3 is built from 14 residues. CDR1 is MDHEN and CDR2 is SYDVKM in the germline V gene. J was trimmed by 6 bases and V by 3 bases; bases with no gene match: 7.